This TCR beta chain was profiled in a study of shared clonotypes between healthy human individuals. Study-wide findings and caveats: Between a handful of donors, naive CD4 clonotypes were shared at a level of about 5%. Since donors were few, the genetic and exposure-history diversity represented was limited.

Naive CD8 populations comprised CD45RO-negative cells positively selected for CCR7, excluding terminally differentiated effector memory CD45RA+ cells. The donors, all of them Caucasian adults, lived in Nashville, Tennessee. As originally analysed: For the immunoSEQ data, sequences were junction-only without quality scores, so filtering differed. Generated by immunoSEQ multiplex PCR, the TCRdb table keeps only in-frame clones and is missing some. That table is the source of V, J and clone size, and D and trimming were worked out from the DNA. The table lists roughly 1,800,000 clones, approximately 94% of them singletons, with 1% to 1.5% in the top ten. V was trimmed by 6 bases and J by 4 bases, leaving 19 bases between them. This CDR3 has 15 residues. Germline CDR1 reads SGHTS; CDR2 reads YDEGEE. Turning to this clone: The antigen is not known.

Sequenced sample: naive CD8+ T cells sorted from blood. The chain has TRBV5-8 and TRBJ1-1; D not certain. The source of this sequence is a man aged 18 to 35 in good health. CDR3 in DNA: TGTGCCAGCACCCTTATCTGGCGGACGACCACTGAAGCTTTCTTT. It codes for CASTLIWRTTTEAFF.